This T cell receptor (beta chain) was found in a study of beta chain features in type 1 diabetes. This clone was seen a handful of times. What it binds is not known. The study's findings and limits: Among type 1 diabetes patients, VDJ junctions had fewer insertions and more deletions. Naive, central memory and regulatory TCRB repertoires appeared more similar among patients than healthy donors.

CD4+ cells of the naive, central memory, regulatory and stem cell-like memory types were sorted via CD45RO/CCR7/CD25/CD127/CD95/CD27. Over 95% purity was reached by all sorted populations. CDR1 and CDR2 from the germline V gene are SGHNT and YYREEE (reference sequence). The CDR3 is 15 residues long. V trimming: 1 base; J trimming: 4 bases; junction bases outside the gene matches: 6. Every isolated RNA sample was fully reverse transcribed, so sequencing captured expressed TCRB transcripts. The assay was immunoSEQ multiplex PCR, and TCRdb's table has in-frame clones only and misses some. The sample lists 140,000 or so clones; about 10% were seen once.

This sequence originates from a man between 18 and 35 years old in good health. The sample taken for sequencing was naive CD4+ T cells from blood. The chain links TRBV5-4 to TRBJ1-2; 8 bases are a match to TRBD1. The CDR3 coding sequence is TGTGCCAGCAGCTTGCGCGGGACAGGTCTCTATGGCTACACCTTC. Translating it yields CASSLRGTGLYGYTF.